These T cell receptor beta chains were read from a single sample in a study of OX40 agonist ivuxolimab in advanced cancers. The protocol was immunoSEQ multiplex PCR, while the TCRdb copy is restricted to in-frame clones and leaves out a portion. The sample records under 75,000 clones, roughly nine tenths being singletons. Specimen: CD4+ or CD8+ T cells sorted from blood, collected in a trial of the OX40 agonist ivuxolimab. These TCRs come from an adult with an advanced solid tumor such as melanoma, head and neck, liver or kidney cancer. CDR3s include the opening cysteine and the closing phenylalanine or tryptophan. Fields, in order: clone size, V gene, J gene, D gene, CDR3 protein, CDR3 DNA. The D gene is left open where the match is weak. Clone size is stated in some rows and not others, as once, few, many or a class when expanded.

NA,TRBV6-5,TRBJ1-5,TRBD1,CASRRDRDGMQPQHF,TGTGCCAGCAGAAGGGACAGGGACGGCATGCAGCCCCAGCATTTT
NA,TRBV30,TRBJ2-3,NA,CAWRTTVLSTDTQYF,TGTGCCTGGAGGACGACGGTTCTTAGCACAGATACGCAGTATTTT
NA,TRBV11-2,TRBJ2-2,TRBD1,CASSFRGHSGELFF,TGTGCCAGCAGCTTCAGGGGGCATTCCGGGGAGCTGTTTTTT
NA,TRBV9,TRBJ2-3,NA,CASSVVGGADTQYF,TGTGCCAGCAGCGTAGTGGGGGGGGCCGATACGCAGTATTTT
NA,TRBV18,TRBJ1-2,NA,CASSPQGQNGYTF,TGTGCCAGCTCACCACAAGGACAGAATGGCTACACCTTC
NA,TRBV6-5,TRBJ2-3,NA,CASSHSTDTQYF,TGTGCCAGCAGCCATAGCACAGATACGCAGTATTTT
NA,TRBV5-1,TRBJ1-1,NA,CASSWGPDLNTEAFF,TGCGCCAGCAGTTGGGGACCGGACTTGAACACTGAAGCTTTCTTT
once,TRBV5-1,TRBJ2-2,NA,CASSLVFSPNTGELFF,TGCGCCAGCAGCTTGGTATTCTCTCCGAACACCGGGGAGCTGTTTTTT
NA,TRBV5-8,TRBJ2-1,TRBD1,CASSLGRTGGYNEQFF,TGTGCCAGCAGCTTGGGTAGGACAGGGGGCTACAATGAGCAGTTCTTC
NA,TRBV2,TRBJ1-4,TRBD1,CASSRQGAREKLFF,TGTGCCAGCAGTCGACAGGGGGCTCGGGAAAAACTGTTTTTT
once,TRBV28,TRBJ2-7,NA,CASSPSVGYEQYF,TGTGCCAGCAGCCCATCAGTGGGCTACGAGCAGTACTTC
NA,TRBV27,TRBJ2-3,TRBD1,CASSLRGSSTDTQYF,TGTGCCAGCAGTCTCAGGGGGAGTAGCACAGATACGCAGTATTTT
NA,TRBV6-5,TRBJ1-6,NA,CASSYSKQSPLHF,TGTGCCAGCAGTTACTCGAAGCAGTCACCCCTCCACTTT
once,TRBV27,TRBJ1-6,TRBD1,CASSFQSGGQGWTPLHF,TGTGCCAGCAGTTTTCAGAGTGGGGGACAGGGGTGGACACCCCTCCACTTT
NA,TRBV28,TRBJ1-4,NA,CASSLERELFF,TGTGCCAGCAGTTTAGAGCGCGAACTGTTTTTT
NA,TRBV5-1,TRBJ2-1,TRBD2,CASRGGGASNEQFF,TGCGCCAGCAGAGGCGGGGGGGCCTCCAATGAGCAGTTCTTC
once,TRBV13,TRBJ1-1,TRBD1,CASSGVWGQGAGHTEAFF,TGTGCCAGCAGCGGAGTATGGGGACAGGGGGCCGGGCACACTGAAGCTTTCTTT
NA,TRBV7-2,TRBJ1-2,NA,CASSFLLGGYTF,TGTGCCAGCAGCTTCCTTCTTGGTGGCTACACCTTC
NA,TRBV19,TRBJ2-7,TRBD1,CASRNPGGSYEQYF,TGTGCCAGCCGGAACCCAGGGGGCTCCTACGAGCAGTACTTC
NA,TRBV9,TRBJ1-3,NA,CASSVVPGAGSGNTIYF,TGTGCCAGCAGCGTAGTCCCTGGGGCAGGCTCTGGAAACACCATATATTTT
NA,TRBV19,TRBJ1-6,NA,CASSMNPGNPNSPLHF,TGTGCCAGTAGTATGAATCCAGGAAATCCTAATTCACCCCTCCACTTT
NA,TRBV5-1,TRBJ2-7,NA,CASSLTLGGEQYF,TGCGCCAGCAGCTTAACGCTAGGTGGCGAGCAGTACTTC
NA,TRBV30,TRBJ1-6,NA,CAWKVAGANSPLHF,TGTGCCTGGAAGGTTGCAGGAGCAAATTCACCCCTCCACTTT
NA,TRBV6-5,TRBJ1-4,TRBD1,CASGDRGQVEKLFF,TGTGCCAGCGGGGACAGGGGGCAAGTTGAAAAACTGTTTTTT
NA,TRBV11-2,TRBJ2-7,NA,CASSLQGRNHEQYF,TGTGCCAGCAGCTTACAGGGGCGCAACCACGAGCAGTACTTC
NA,TRBV19,TRBJ2-7,TRBD1,CASKKGQGFYEQYF,TGTGCCAGTAAAAAAGGACAGGGGTTTTACGAGCAGTACTTC
NA,TRBV5-1,TRBJ2-3,NA,CASSSSTDTQYF,TGCGCCAGCAGCTCATCCACAGATACGCAGTATTTT
NA,TRBV13,TRBJ2-7,NA,CASSSFNSYEQYF,TGTGCCAGCAGCTCCTTCAATTCCTACGAGCAGTACTTC
NA,TRBV5-1,TRBJ2-5,NA,CASSEPEGTQYF,TGCGCCAGCAGTGAGCCTGAAGGGACCCAGTACTTC
NA,TRBV7-8,TRBJ2-3,NA,CASSLGQTSTDTQYF,TGTGCCAGCAGCTTAGGGCAGACCAGCACAGATACGCAGTATTTT